This TCR beta chain was sequenced for a study of blood T cell repertoires in COVID-19. Study-level information: Researchers got acute and convalescent COVID-19 samples from the United States, Italy and Spain. T cells, B-cell-depleted T cells, or PBMCs provided the cDNA or gDNA that served as material.

In the source study's methods: Amplifying reference gene primers gave estimates of nucleated cell counts. Generated by immunoSEQ multiplex PCR, the TCRdb table keeps only in-frame clones and is missing some. V and J calls and clone size follow that table, whereas D and trimming were derived from the DNA. The data contain 150,000 to 200,000 clones, around 88% of them seen just once; the ten biggest clones take up 4%. Sequenced sample: peripheral blood. The clonotype comes from a woman aged 25-40 years with acute or convalescent COVID-19.

The DNA of the CDR3 is TGTGCCAGCAGCTTAGATCGGGACGAGCAGTACTTC. Amino acid sequence: CASSLDRDEQYF. The chain employs TRBV11-2 and TRBJ2-7; D is ambiguous. With 0 bases removed from V and 5 bases from J, the gap between germline ends came to 5 bases. The germline gives CDR1 SGHAT, CDR2 FQNNGV. The CDR3 has 12 residues.